This TCR beta chain was recovered during a study of cytomegalovirus exposure and HLA in healthy donors. Background on the study: Earlier findings included some 100 million unique TCR beta sequences obtained from 150 million to 200 million T cells.

On this clone itself: Its antigen is still unknown.

PCR used 60 Vbeta primers and 13 Jbeta primers. Sequencing used immunoSEQ multiplex PCR; TCRdb keeps in-frame clones, though not all of them. The sample holds approximately 120,000 clones, 74% seen once. After removal of 4 bases from V and 5 bases from J, the junction contained 13 bases not matched to a gene. In germline, CDR1 is SGHVS, CDR2 FQNEAQ. The CDR3 is 18 amino acids. The study, taken as a whole, reports: An analysis was carried out at a later point. It showed that HLA-associated TCR beta chains were more clonally expanded than equally common non-associated chains. Through in vitro validation, a few CMV-associated chains were shown to be specific for CMV antigens. Overall, around 150 TCR beta chains were annotated as cytomegalovirus-associated.

This sequence originates from a woman between 45 and 60 years old in good health and CMV-seropositive. The sequenced sample was PBMCs. This rearrangement joins TRBV7-8 to TRBJ2-3; 12 nucleotides line up with TRBD2. CDR3: CASSSRAASGGAVDTQYF. CDR3 sequence (DNA): TGTGCCAGCAGCTCCCGAGCGGCTAGCGGGGGGGCCGTAGATACGCAGTATTTT.